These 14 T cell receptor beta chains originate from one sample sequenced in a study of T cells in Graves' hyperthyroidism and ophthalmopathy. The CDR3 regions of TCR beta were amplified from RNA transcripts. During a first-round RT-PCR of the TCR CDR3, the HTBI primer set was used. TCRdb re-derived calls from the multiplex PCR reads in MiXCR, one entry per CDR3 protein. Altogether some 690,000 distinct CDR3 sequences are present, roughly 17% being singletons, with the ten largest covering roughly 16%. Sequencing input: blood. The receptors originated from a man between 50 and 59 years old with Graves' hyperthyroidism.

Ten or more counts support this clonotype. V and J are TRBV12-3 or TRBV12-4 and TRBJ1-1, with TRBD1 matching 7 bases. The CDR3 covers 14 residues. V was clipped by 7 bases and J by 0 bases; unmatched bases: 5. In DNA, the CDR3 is TGTGCCAGCACCACGGGACAGCTGAACACTGAAGCTTTCTTT. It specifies CASTTGQLNTEAFF.

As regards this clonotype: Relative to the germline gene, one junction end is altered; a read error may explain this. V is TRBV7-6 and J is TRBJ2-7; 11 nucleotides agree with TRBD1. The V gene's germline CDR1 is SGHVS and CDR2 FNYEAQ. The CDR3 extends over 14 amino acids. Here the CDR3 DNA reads TGTGCCGGCAGCTTTGGACAGGGGGCGGACGAGCAGTACTTC. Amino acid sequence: CAGSFGQGADEQYF.

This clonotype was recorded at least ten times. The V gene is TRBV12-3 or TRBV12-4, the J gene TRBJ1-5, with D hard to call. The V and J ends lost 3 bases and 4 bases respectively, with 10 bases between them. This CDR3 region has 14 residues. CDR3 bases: TGTGCCAGCAGTTTGTCTCAGGCAAATCAGCCCCAGCATTTT. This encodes CASSLSQANQPQHF.

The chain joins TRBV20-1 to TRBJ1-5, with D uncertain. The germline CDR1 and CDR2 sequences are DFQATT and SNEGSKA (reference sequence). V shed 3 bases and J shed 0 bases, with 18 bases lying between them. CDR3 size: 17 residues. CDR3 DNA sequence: TGCAGTGCTAGCAATGTGTTTCAGAAGTTTAGCAATCAGCCCCAGCATTTT. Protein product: CSASNVFQKFSNQPQHF.

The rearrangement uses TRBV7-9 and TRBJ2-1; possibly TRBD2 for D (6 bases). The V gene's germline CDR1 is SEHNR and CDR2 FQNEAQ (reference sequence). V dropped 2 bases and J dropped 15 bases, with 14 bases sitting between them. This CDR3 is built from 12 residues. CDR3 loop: CASSLNSGEGFF. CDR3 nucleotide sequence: TGTGCCAGCAGCTTAAACTCGGGAGAGGGGTTCTTC.

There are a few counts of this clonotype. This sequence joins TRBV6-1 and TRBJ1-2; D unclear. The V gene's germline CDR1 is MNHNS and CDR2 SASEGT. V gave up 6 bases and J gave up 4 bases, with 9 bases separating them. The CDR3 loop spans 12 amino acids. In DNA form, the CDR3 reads TGTGCCAGCAGCCAAATGGGCTATGGCTACACCTTC. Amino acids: CASSQMGYGYTF.

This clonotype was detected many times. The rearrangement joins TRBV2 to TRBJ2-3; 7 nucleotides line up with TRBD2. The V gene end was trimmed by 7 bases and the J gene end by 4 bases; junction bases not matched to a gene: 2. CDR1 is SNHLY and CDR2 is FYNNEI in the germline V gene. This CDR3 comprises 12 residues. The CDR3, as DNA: TGTGCCAGCATGGCGGGAGCAGATACGCAGTATTTT. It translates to CASMAGADTQYF. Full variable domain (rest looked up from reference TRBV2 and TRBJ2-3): EPEVTQTPSHQVTQMGQEVILRCVPISNHLYFYWYRQILGQKVEFLVSFYNNEISEKSEIFDDQFSVERPDGSNFTLKIRSTKLEDSAMYFCASMAGADTQYFGPGTRLTVL.

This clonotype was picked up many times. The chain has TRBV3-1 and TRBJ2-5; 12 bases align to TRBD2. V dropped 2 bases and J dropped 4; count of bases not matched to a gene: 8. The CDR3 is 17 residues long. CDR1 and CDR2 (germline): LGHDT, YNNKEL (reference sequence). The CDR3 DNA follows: TGTGCCAGCAGCCAAAGAGGCACTAGCGGGAGGAGAGAGACCCAGTACTTC. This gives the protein CASSQRGTSGRRETQYF.

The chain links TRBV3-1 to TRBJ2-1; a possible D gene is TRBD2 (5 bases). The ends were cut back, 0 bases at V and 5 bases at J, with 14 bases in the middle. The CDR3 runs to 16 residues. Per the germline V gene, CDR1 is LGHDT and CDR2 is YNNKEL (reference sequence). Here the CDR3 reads CASSQEAPGLHNEQFF. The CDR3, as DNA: TGTGCCAGCAGCCAAGAGGCACCTGGACTCCACAATGAGCAGTTCTTC.

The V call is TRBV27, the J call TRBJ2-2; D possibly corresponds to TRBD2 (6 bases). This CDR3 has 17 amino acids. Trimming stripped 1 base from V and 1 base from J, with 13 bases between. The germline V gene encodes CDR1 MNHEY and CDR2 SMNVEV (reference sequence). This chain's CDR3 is CASSLYPGAMNTGELFF. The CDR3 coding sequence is TGTGCCAGCAGTTTATATCCGGGAGCGATGAACACCGGGGAGCTGTTTTTT.

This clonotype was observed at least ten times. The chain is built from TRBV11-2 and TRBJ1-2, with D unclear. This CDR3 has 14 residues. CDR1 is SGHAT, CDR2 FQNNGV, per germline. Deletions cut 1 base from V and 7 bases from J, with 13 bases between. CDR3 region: CASSLGGGSGGYTF. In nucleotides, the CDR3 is TGTGCCAGCAGCTTAGGGGGAGGATCGGGTGGCTACACCTTC.

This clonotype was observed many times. The CDR3 DNA follows: TGTGCCAGCACAGAGCCAGGGGTGCTGACCTACGAGCAGTACTTC. The encoded protein is CASTEPGVLTYEQYF. V gene TRBV6-1 combines with J gene TRBJ2-7; D may be TRBD1 (6 bases). Germline lookup yields CDR1 MNHNS and CDR2 SASEGT. The germline V and J ends were trimmed by 7 bases and 2 bases, with 18 bases remaining between them. The CDR3 length is 15 residues.

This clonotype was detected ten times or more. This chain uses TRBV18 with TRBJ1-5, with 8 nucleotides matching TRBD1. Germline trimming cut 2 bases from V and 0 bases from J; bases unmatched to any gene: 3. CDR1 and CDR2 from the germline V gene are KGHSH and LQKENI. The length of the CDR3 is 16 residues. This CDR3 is CASSPYGQGSNQPQHF. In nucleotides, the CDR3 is TGTGCCAGCTCACCATATGGACAGGGTAGCAATCAGCCCCAGCATTTT.

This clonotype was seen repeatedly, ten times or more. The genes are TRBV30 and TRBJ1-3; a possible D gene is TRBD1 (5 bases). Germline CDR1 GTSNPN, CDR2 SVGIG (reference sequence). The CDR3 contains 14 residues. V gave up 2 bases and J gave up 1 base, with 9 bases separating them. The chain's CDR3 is CAWSSGKSGNTIYF. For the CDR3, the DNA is TGTGCCTGGAGTTCAGGGAAATCTGGAAACACCATATATTTT.